The present T cell receptor beta chain was sequenced within a study of immune evolution from preneoplasia to lung adenocarcinoma. Clones were read by immunoSEQ multiplex PCR, and TCRdb kept only the in-frame ones, dropping some. Of 13,000 to 15,000 clones in the sample, approximately 83% were seen once. The CDR3 is 12 amino acids. V was pared by 3 bases and J by 8 bases, with 10 bases between. The germline V gene has CDR1 MDHEN and CDR2 SYDVKM. The TCR sequence derives from a donor aged 70 or over with lung adenocarcinoma. Sequenced input: FFPE lung adenocarcinoma in situ tissue. The chain joins TRBV28 to TRBJ1-2; unclear D gene. CDR3 nucleotide sequence: TGTGCCAGCAGTTTCCTAGGGAGCGGCTACACCTTC. It yields the protein CASSFLGSGYTF.